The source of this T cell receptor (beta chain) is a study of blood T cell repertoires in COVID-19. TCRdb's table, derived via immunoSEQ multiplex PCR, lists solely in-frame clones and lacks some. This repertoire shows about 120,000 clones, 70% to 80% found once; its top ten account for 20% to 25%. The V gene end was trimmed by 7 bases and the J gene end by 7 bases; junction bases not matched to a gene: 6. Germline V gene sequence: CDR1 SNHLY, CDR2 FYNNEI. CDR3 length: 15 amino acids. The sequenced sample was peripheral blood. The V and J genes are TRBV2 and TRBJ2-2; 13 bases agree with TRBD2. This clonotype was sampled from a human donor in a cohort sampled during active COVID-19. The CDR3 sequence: CASTAGTSGIGELFF. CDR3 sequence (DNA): TGTGCCAGCACGGCCGGGACTAGCGGGATCGGGGAGCTGTTTTTT.